This T cell receptor (beta chain) originates from a study of blood T cell repertoires in COVID-19. Study as a whole: The United States, Italy and Spain were the sources of the acute and convalescent COVID-19 samples.

Only in-frame clones appear in the TCRdb table, and some are missing; sequencing was by immunoSEQ multiplex PCR. The table lists about 170,000 clones, 70% to 90% of them singletons, with about 1.2% in the top ten. Germline-derived CDR1 and CDR2 are KGHSH and LQKENI. CDR3 size: 15 residues. J gave up 2 bases and V 0 bases, and 0 bases lay outside the gene matches. Sequencing was carried out using peripheral blood. This TCR was recovered from a man aged 55 to 69 who had recovered from COVID-19. The chain is built from TRBV18 and TRBJ2-5; TRBD2 matches at 10 bases. As DNA, the CDR3 is TGTGCCAGCTCACCACCTAGCGGGGGGCAAGAGACCCAGTACTTC. Translated, it gives CASSPPSGGQETQYF.